This T cell receptor (beta chain) is from a study of blood T cell repertoires in COVID-19. Whole-study context: The study drew acute and convalescent COVID-19 samples from the United States, Italy and Spain. In each case, the material was cDNA or gDNA derived from T cells, B-cell-depleted T cells, or PBMCs.

Per germline, CDR1 GTSNPN and CDR2 SVGIG (reference sequence). This CDR3 spans 11 amino acids. V was shortened by 4 bases and J by 5 bases, with 8 bases between the two germline ends. Authors' processing steps: Estimation of nucleated cell counts was performed using reference gene primer amplification. Sequencing was performed with immunoSEQ multiplex PCR; in TCRdb, only in-frame clones are kept and a portion is missing. V and J calls and clone size are given by that table; D and trimming were obtained from the DNA. Of about 72,000 clones listed, approximately 90% are singletons. V gene TRBV30 combines with J gene TRBJ2-5; D gene ambiguous. Sample: peripheral blood. The sequence derives from a man younger than 45 with acute or convalescent COVID-19. The CDR3: CAWILGETQYF. Written as DNA, the CDR3 is TGTGCCTGGATCCTCGGGGAGACCCAGTACTTC. The full variable domain, in which reference TRBV30 and TRBJ2-5 provide the parts outside the CDR3, is SQTIHQWPATLVQPVGSPLSLECTVEGTSNPNLYWYRQAAGRGLQLLFYSVGIGQISSEVPQNLSASRPQDRQFILSSKKLLLSDSGFYLCAWILGETQYFGPGTRLLVL.